One and the same sample provided the 22 T cell receptor beta chains below, sequenced in a study of T cells after yellow fever vaccination. TCRdb passed the 5' RACE reads through MiXCR, listing each CDR3 protein once. The table shows 450,000 to 650,000 distinct CDR3 sequences, with about a fifth occurring only once. The source was PBMCs, collected 21 days after the first yellow fever vaccination. Receptor source: a man between 18 and 35 years old who received the YFV17D yellow fever vaccine.

The V gene is TRBV7-2, the J gene TRBJ2-7; D is possibly TRBD1 (6 bases). Looked up from germline, CDR1 is SGHTA and CDR2 is FQGNSA. The germline V and J ends were trimmed by 0 bases and 1 base, with 10 bases remaining between them. CDR3 length: 15 residues. Written as DNA, the CDR3 is TGTGCCAGCAGCTTAGCGTCAGGACAGTCCTACGAGCAGTACTTC. It specifies CASSLASGQSYEQYF.

The chain employs TRBV12-3 or TRBV12-4 and TRBJ1-5; D not resolved. Deletions cut 3 bases from V and 0 bases from J, with 12 bases between. CDR3 length: 16 residues. The CDR3 loop is CASSFGRGNSNQPQHF. The DNA for the CDR3 is TGTGCCAGCAGTTTCGGGCGGGGTAATAGCAATCAGCCCCAGCATTTT.

This clonotype was seen at least ten times. J is TRBJ2-2 and V is TRBV5-1; D unresolved. There are 17 residues in the CDR3. The V gene lost 0 bases and the J gene lost 4 bases, with 16 bases spanning the gap. The germline CDR1 and CDR2 sequences are SGHRS and YFSETQ. The CDR3 sequence is CASSLARSGRSTGELFF. DNA for the CDR3: TGCGCCAGCAGCTTGGCGCGTAGTGGCAGGAGCACCGGGGAGCTGTTTTTT.

In its sample, this clonotype was seen a few times. The CDR3 DNA reads TGTGCCAGCAGCCGGCTGGGACAGGTGATCGGCGAGCAGTACTTC. It specifies CASSRLGQVIGEQYF. This sequence joins TRBV4-2 and TRBJ2-7; 8 bases match TRBD1. The CDR3 covers 15 residues. V lost 4 bases, J lost 6 bases, and 11 bases stayed unmatched. The germline V gene has CDR1 LGHNA and CDR2 YNFKEQ.

This rearrangement joins TRBV12-3 or TRBV12-4 to TRBJ2-2, with TRBD1 as a possible D gene (5 bases). Trimming removed 6 bases from V and 1 base from J, with 9 bases in between. This CDR3 is 14 amino acids long. The CDR3 DNA is TGTGCCAGCAGACCAGGACAGAACACCGGGGAGCTGTTTTTT. Translating it yields CASRPGQNTGELFF.

The CDR3 DNA follows: TGTGCCAGCAGCCAAGCCGGGACAGGCTATTCTGAGCAGTACGTC. It encodes CASSQAGTGYSEQYV. The V call is TRBV28, the J call TRBJ2-7; 8 positions agree with TRBD1. Germline-derived CDR1 and CDR2 are MDHEN and SYDVKM. Trimming cost V 6 bases and J 7 bases; bases outside gene matches: 14. There are 15 residues in the CDR3.

The chain joins TRBV6-1 to TRBJ2-2; 11 bases map to TRBD2. V was pared by 6 bases and J by 8 bases, with 11 bases of the junction left unmatched. The V gene's germline CDR1 is MNHNS and CDR2 SASEGT. The CDR3 spans 16 residues. The CDR3 DNA sequence: TGTGCCAGCAGACCTATTAGCGGGGGGGGTAAAGGGGAGCTGTTTTTT. It translates to CASRPISGGGKGELFF.

This clonotype was seen just once. V gene TRBV7-2 combines with J gene TRBJ2-2; perhaps TRBD1 as D (5 bases). The V end lost 5 bases, the J end lost 5 bases, and 15 bases lay between the germline ends. This CDR3 spans 15 amino acids. Per germline, CDR1 SGHTA and CDR2 FQGNSA. CDR3 loop: CASSLQDTRTGELFF. The CDR3, as DNA: TGTGCCAGCAGCCTACAGGACACACGGACCGGGGAGCTGTTTTTT.

A few counts support this clonotype. This chain joins TRBV12-3 or TRBV12-4 and TRBJ1-5; 11 positions match TRBD1. J gave up 6 bases and V 5 bases, and 6 bases lay outside the gene matches. The CDR3 extends over 15 amino acids. This CDR3 is CASSRGTGGTQPQHF. The CDR3 nucleotides are TGTGCCAGCAGTCGTGGGACAGGGGGTACTCAGCCCCAGCATTTT.

This clonotype has more than one count but fewer than ten. The V and J genes are TRBV7-2 and TRBJ2-7, with D perhaps assigned TRBD1 or TRBD2 (5 bases each). The V gene lost 2 bases and the J gene lost 6 bases, with 8 bases spanning the gap. The CDR3 is 12 residues long. In germline, CDR1 is SGHTA, CDR2 FQGNSA. The chain's CDR3 is CASSLNGAEQYF. The CDR3 DNA reads TGTGCCAGCAGCTTAAACGGGGCCGAGCAGTACTTC.

The CDR3 here is CASSPRGYTEAFF. CDR3 sequence (DNA): TGTGCCAGCAGCCCCCGCGGGTACACTGAAGCTTTCTTT. The chain has TRBV7-3 and TRBJ1-1; D gene unclear. Trimming took 5 bases from V and 3 from J, leaving 10 bases between them. The length of the CDR3 is 13 residues. Germline CDR1 reads SGHTA; CDR2 reads FQGTGA.

This sequence joins TRBV9 and TRBJ2-5; D call uncertain. V gave up 0 bases and J gave up 5 bases, with 5 bases separating them. Germline V gene sequence: CDR1 SGDLS, CDR2 YYNGEE. The CDR3 is made up of 12 amino acids. This chain's CDR3 is CASSVEEETQYF. The CDR3 nucleotides read TGTGCCAGCAGCGTAGAAGAGGAGACCCAGTACTTC.

V gene TRBV7-9 combines with J gene TRBJ2-5; either TRBD1 or TRBD2 may fit D (5 bases each). Trimming shortened V by 8 bases and J by 2 bases, and 12 bases separated the two germline ends. The CDR3 has 13 residues. The V gene's germline CDR1 is SEHNR and CDR2 FQNEAQ (reference sequence). In DNA form, the CDR3 reads TGTGCCAGCCGGGACCCTACACAAGAGACCCAGTACTTC. Translation: CASRDPTQETQYF.

The genes are TRBV6-1 and TRBJ1-2; no definite D call. The germline V and J ends were trimmed by 5 bases and 6 bases, with 16 bases remaining between them. This CDR3 region has 14 residues. Germline values: CDR1 MNHNS, CDR2 SASEGT. CDR3 nucleotides: TGTGCCAGCAGTACACGGACCGTTCGAGATGGCTACACCTTC. Translation: CASSTRTVRDGYTF.

The sample holds a few counts of this clonotype. The chain uses TRBV5-4 and TRBJ2-1; 8 nucleotides agree with TRBD2. Germline V gene sequence: CDR1 SGHNT, CDR2 YYREEE (reference sequence). J was trimmed by 8 bases and V by 1 base; bases with no gene match: 8. This CDR3 has 15 residues. CDR3 nucleotide sequence: TGTGCCAGCAGCTTGCTCTCTAGCGGGTTCTATGAGCAGTTCTTC. Residues: CASSLLSSGFYEQFF. The whole variable domain, filled in from reference TRBV5-4 and TRBJ2-1, reads ETGVTQSPTHLIKTRGQQVTLRCSSQSGHNTVSWYQQALGQGPQFIFQYYREEENGRGNFPPRFSGLQFPNYSSELNVNALELDDSALYLCASSLLSSGFYEQFFGPGTRLTVL.

This chain uses TRBV6-1 with TRBJ1-3, with D perhaps matching TRBD1 (5 bases). Trimming removed 5 bases from V and 0 bases from J, with 11 bases in between. The CDR3 totals 15 residues. Looked up from germline, CDR1 is MNHNS and CDR2 is SASEGT. The CDR3 DNA sequence: TGTGCCAGCAGTCCCACAGGCCTCTCTGGAAACACCATATATTTT. Translation gives CASSPTGLSGNTIYF.

The chain links TRBV4-3 to TRBJ1-2; D may be TRBD1 (6 bases). Between the trimmed V and J ends, which lost 0 bases and 4 bases, there was a span of 15 bases. The germline CDR1 and CDR2 sequences are LGHNA and YSLEER. This CDR3 region has 16 residues. The CDR3: CASSQDPGGGAYGYTF. The CDR3 nucleotides are TGCGCCAGCAGCCAAGATCCCGGGGGCGGCGCCTATGGCTACACCTTC.

CDR3 sequence reads: CASSIRQGDTQYF. The CDR3 coding sequence is TGTGCCAGTAGTATAAGGCAAGGGGATACGCAGTATTTT. The chain carries TRBV19 and TRBJ2-3; D gene ambiguous. Germline V gene sequence: CDR1 LNHDA, CDR2 SQIVND (reference sequence). V lost 2 bases and J 6 bases, leaving 9 bases between the germline ends. This CDR3 spans 13 amino acids.

The V gene is TRBV2, the J gene TRBJ1-1; tentative D call: TRBD1 (5 bases). The CDR3 has 15 amino acids. Germline V lookup: CDR1 SNHLY, CDR2 FYNNEI. V was shortened by 7 bases and J by 4 bases, with 19 bases between the two germline ends. CDR3 in DNA: TGTGCCAGCAAGAGGAGTATAGGGGAGGCCACTGAAGCTTTCTTT. Amino acids: CASKRSIGEATEAFF.

In its sample, this clonotype was seen many times. The V gene is TRBV25-1, the J gene TRBJ2-1; perhaps TRBD2 as D (6 bases). Deletions cut 3 bases from V and 4 bases from J, with 7 bases between. The CDR3 loop spans 13 amino acids. Germline-derived CDR1 and CDR2 are MGHDK and SYGVNS. CDR3 sequence reads: CASSELAYNEQFF. As DNA, the CDR3 is TGTGCCAGCAGTGAGCTAGCGTACAATGAGCAGTTCTTC.

Points on this clonotype: The junction does not match germline at one end; this may be a read error. The rearrangement links TRBV2 to TRBJ2-2, with a weak D call TRBD1 (6 bases). CDR3 length: 17 amino acids. CDR1 SNHLY and CDR2 FYNNEI come from the germline V gene. CDR3 sequence: CACSLSGESDNTGELFF. CDR3 nucleotide sequence: TGTGCCTGCAGTTTATCAGGGGAATCGGACAACACCGGGGAGCTGTTTTTT.

This clonotype was seen ten or more times. The V and J genes are TRBV12-3 or TRBV12-4 and TRBJ1-2, with no clear D. This CDR3 has 13 amino acids. V was shortened by 3 bases and J by 4 bases, with 9 bases between the two germline ends. The CDR3 sequence is CASSLSYSYGYTF. The CDR3, as DNA: TGTGCCAGCAGTTTGAGCTATTCCTATGGCTACACCTTC.